This T cell receptor beta chain emerged from a study of blood T cells in healthy people across ages. Per sample, a minimum of 6.5 million PBMCs were isolated. Remarks on this clonotype: The antigen is not known.

Study-wide points: With donor CMV status unknown, expanded clonotype changes were possibly confounded. Those diversity estimates obtained from one million T cells were thought to be underestimates.

Together with a sample-barcoded 5' primer, a J-beta primer mix was included in a second PCR lasting roughly 6 to 12 cycles. TCRdb analysed the 5' RACE reads with MiXCR anew, one entry per CDR3 protein. This sample has fewer than 1 million distinct CDR3 sequences, with around 42% found just once. The germline CDR1 and CDR2 sequences are MNHEY and SVGEGT. V lost 6 bases, J lost 0 bases, and 3 bases stayed unmatched. The CDR3 covers 16 residues. This clonotype originated in a man aged 55 to 70 in good health. The rearrangement joins TRBV6-2 or TRBV6-3 to TRBJ2-3; 13 bases map to TRBD2. Material for sequencing was blood. The CDR3 sequence: CASRRTSGGSTDTQYF. CDR3 bases: TGTGCCAGCAGGAGGACTAGCGGGGGCAGCACAGATACGCAGTATTTT.